What follows describes a single T cell receptor (beta chain). This sample was taken from a study of CD8 T cells in Susac syndrome. After extraction with the RNeasy kit, about 0.45 to 1 ug of the RNA was reverse transcribed using random hexamers. TCRdb used MiXCR to reprocess the immunoSEQ multiplex PCR reads, holding one entry per CDR3 protein. This repertoire shows under 200,000 distinct CDR3 sequences, under 97% found once; its top ten account for approximately 0.1%. The V end lost 3 bases, the J end lost 4 bases, and 10 bases lay between the germline ends. Per the germline V gene, CDR1 is SGDLS and CDR2 is YYNGEE. The CDR3 consists of 13 residues.

The chain combines TRBV9 with TRBJ1-2; D is unresolved. Sequencing used CD4+ T cells from PBMCs. This clonotype originated in a human donor with Susac syndrome. The CDR3 coding sequence is TGTGCCAGCAGCGGCCGGAAGGTCTATGGCTACACCTTC. It codes for CASSGRKVYGYTF.